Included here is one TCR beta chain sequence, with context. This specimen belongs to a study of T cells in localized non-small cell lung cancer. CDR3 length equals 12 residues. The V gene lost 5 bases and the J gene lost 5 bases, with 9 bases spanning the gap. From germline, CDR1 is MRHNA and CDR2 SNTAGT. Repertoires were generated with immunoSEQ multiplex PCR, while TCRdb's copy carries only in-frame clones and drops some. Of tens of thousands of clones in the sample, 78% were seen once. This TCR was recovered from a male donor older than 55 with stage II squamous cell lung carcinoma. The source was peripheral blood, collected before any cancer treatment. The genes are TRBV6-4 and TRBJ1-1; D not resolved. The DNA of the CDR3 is TGTGCCAGCAGTTACGGAGGTACTGAAGCTTTCTTT. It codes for CASSYGGTEAFF.